Presented here are 25 T cell receptor beta chains from one specimen sequenced in a study of spatial heterogeneity in lung cancer. Study results and caveats: Tumor mutation count correlated with how many alpha and beta TCRs expanded intratumorally.

Their specific antigens are unknown. In TCRdb, the 5' RACE reads were re-called with MiXCR into one record per CDR3 protein. The data show about 20,000 distinct CDR3 sequences, 15% seen once. Regarding time point: sample taken at primary tumor resection. This sample comprised lung tumor tissue, obtained at surgery. Receptors were obtained from a female donor with early-stage non-small cell lung cancer.

V is TRBV5-1 and J is TRBJ2-5; D is uncertain. Germline CDR1 reads SGHRS; CDR2 reads YFSETQ. There are 14 residues in the CDR3. V was pared by 0 bases and J by 1 base, with 7 bases between. The DNA of the CDR3 is TGCGCCAGCAGCTTGGTGGTAGCCCAAGAGACCCAGTACTTC. It translates to CASSLVVAQETQYF.

V usage is TRBV6-1 and J usage is TRBJ2-1, with 13 bases fitting TRBD2. The germline CDR1 and CDR2 sequences are MNHNS and SASEGT. Germline trimming cut 5 bases from V and 2 bases from J; bases unmatched to any gene: 9. The CDR3 sequence is 18 residues long. The CDR3, as DNA: TGTGCCAGCAGTCTCCGGACTAGCGGGAGTGTCACCTACAATGAGCAGTTCTTC. Its protein is CASSLRTSGSVTYNEQFF.

The chain has TRBV10-3 and TRBJ2-5, with TRBD1 matching 9 bases. V was clipped by 8 bases and J by 2 bases; unmatched bases: 6. The CDR3 totals 14 residues. Per the germline V gene, CDR1 is ENHRY and CDR2 is SYGVKD. CDR3 coding DNA: TGTGCCATCGGAACCGACAGGGGGCAAGAGACCCAGTACTTC. Residues: CAIGTDRGQETQYF.

The chain employs TRBV2 and TRBJ2-1; D is perhaps TRBD1 (5 bases). Germline values: CDR1 SNHLY, CDR2 FYNNEI. This CDR3 has 14 residues. With 0 bases removed from V and 10 bases from J, the gap between germline ends came to 13 bases. The CDR3 nucleotides are TGTGCCAGCAGTGAAGCCGTTCTAGGGGTCGAGCAGTTCTTC. Encoded protein: CASSEAVLGVEQFF.

Notes on this clonotype: At one end the junction does not follow the germline gene, possibly because of a read error. CDR3 coding DNA: TGTGCCAGTAGTATGGAGCCCCCGGGAGGAGGTAGTGAGCAGTTCTTT. It specifies CASSMEPPGGGSEQFF. This chain uses TRBV19 with TRBJ2-1, with 7 bases that match TRBD2. The V gene's germline CDR1 is LNHDA and CDR2 SQIVND (reference sequence). CDR3 length equals 16 residues.

This clonotype is labeled medium-sized. This chain links TRBV6-1 with TRBJ1-5, with TRBD1 matching 9 bases. CDR3 length: 15 residues. Germline CDR1 MNHNS, CDR2 SASEGT. With 4 bases clipped from V and 3 bases from J, the junction kept 4 bases outside the gene matches. This CDR3 is CASSVGTGINQPQHF. Here the CDR3 DNA reads TGTGCCAGCAGTGTAGGGACAGGGATCAATCAGCCCCAGCATTTT.

This clonotype was recorded at least ten times. This sequence joins TRBV28 and TRBJ2-1; 7 nucleotides match TRBD1. CDR3 length equals 16 residues. Germline CDR1 is MDHEN and CDR2 is SYDVKM. V trimming: 4 bases; J trimming: 4 bases; junction bases outside the gene matches: 10. CDR3 DNA: TGTGCCAGCAGTTCGAGGGGACAGCTATCTTACAATGAGCAGTTCTTC. Translating it yields CASSSRGQLSYNEQFF.

This clonotype is medium-sized by share. The chain is built from TRBV10-3 and TRBJ2-3; 10 positions agree with TRBD2. Germline-derived CDR1 and CDR2 are ENHRY and SYGVKD. This CDR3 has 17 residues. Trimming removed 4 bases from V and 2 bases from J; junction bases left unmatched: 9. This CDR3 reads CAISGLAGASLTDTQYF. CDR3 coding DNA: TGTGCCATCAGTGGGCTAGCGGGGGCATCCCTCACAGATACGCAGTATTTT.

This chain uses TRBV7-3 with TRBJ2-1; tentative D call: TRBD2 (5 bases). The germline V and J ends were trimmed by 2 bases and 6 bases, with 11 bases remaining between them. The CDR3 has 14 residues. Looked up from germline, CDR1 is SGHTA and CDR2 is FQGTGA. DNA for the CDR3: TGTGCCAGCAGCTTATTACCCGGGGTCAATGAGCAGTTCTTC. Translation gives CASSLLPGVNEQFF.

This clonotype was detected only a few times. The chain joins TRBV11-2 to TRBJ2-2; D is possibly TRBD2 (6 bases). This CDR3 comprises 14 residues. Germline V gene lookup returns CDR1 SGHAT and CDR2 FQNNGV. V was trimmed by 1 base and J by 6 bases, leaving 9 bases between them. CDR3 nucleotides: TGTGCCAGCAGCTTAGTAACTAGCCCCGGGGAGCTGTTTTTT. Its translation is CASSLVTSPGELFF.

The chain couples TRBV11-2 to TRBJ2-3; 14 bases map to TRBD2. The CDR3 runs 17 residues. The V gene end was trimmed by 3 bases and the J gene end by 1 base; junction bases not matched to a gene: 3. Germline loops: CDR1 SGHAT, CDR2 FQNNGV. The CDR3 bases are TGTGCCAGCAGCTTCGGACTAGCGGGAGGACGCACAGATACGCAGTATTTT. Protein: CASSFGLAGGRTDTQYF.

This clonotype was seen only a few times. The chain employs TRBV5-1 and TRBJ2-4; unclear D gene. The germline V and J ends were trimmed by 2 bases and 3 bases, with 15 bases remaining between them. The CDR3 length is 16 residues. Per germline, CDR1 SGHRS and CDR2 YFSETQ. DNA for the CDR3: TGCGCCAGCAGCTTACCTGAACGGGCCAACAAAAACATTCAGTACTTC. Protein: CASSLPERANKNIQYF. Full variable domain (remainder filled in from reference TRBV5-1 and TRBJ2-4): KAGVTQTPRYLIKTRGQQVTLSCSPISGHRSVSWYQQTPGQGLQFLFEYFSETQRNKGNFPGRFSGRQFSNSRSEMNVSTLELGDSALYLCASSLPERANKNIQYFGAGTRLSVL.

The chain is built from TRBV20-1 and TRBJ2-3; the D gene is possibly TRBD2 (6 bases). Trimming stripped 5 bases from V and 0 bases from J, with 12 bases between. Germline V gives CDR1 DFQATT, CDR2 SNEGSKA (reference sequence). The CDR3 is made up of 14 amino acids. CDR3 region: CSAFSGPSTDTQYF. DNA for the CDR3: TGCAGTGCTTTCAGCGGGCCTAGCACAGATACGCAGTATTTT.

This clonotype was picked up many times. The V call is TRBV5-1, the J call TRBJ2-1; 12 bases are a match to TRBD2. CDR1 SGHRS and CDR2 YFSETQ come from the germline V gene. The CDR3 spans 16 residues. J gave up 2 bases and V 4 bases, and 4 bases lay outside the gene matches. The CDR3: CASSPRLAGAYNEQFF. Here the CDR3 DNA reads TGCGCCAGCAGCCCGCGACTAGCGGGAGCCTACAATGAGCAGTTCTTC.

This clonotype was observed many times. CDR3 region: CAISGAGEHTRNTQYF. The CDR3, as DNA: TGTGCCATCAGTGGAGCGGGGGAGCACACAAGAAATACGCAGTATTTT. The J gene is TRBJ2-3, the V gene TRBV10-3, with 8 positions matching TRBD2. Germline CDR1 reads ENHRY; CDR2 reads SYGVKD. The CDR3 consists of 16 residues. V dropped 4 bases and J dropped 7; count of bases not matched to a gene: 13.

Many counts were recorded for this clonotype. This sequence joins TRBV12-3 or TRBV12-4 and TRBJ2-1; D may be TRBD2 (6 bases). Trimming stripped 8 bases from V and 8 bases from J, with 25 bases between. This CDR3 is 16 amino acids long. The CDR3 loop is CASYPGWGAGSDEQFF. The CDR3 DNA reads TGTGCCAGCTACCCCGGTTGGGGAGCGGGTTCGGATGAGCAGTTCTTC.

This clonotype was seen repeatedly, ten times or more. CDR3 in DNA: TGTGCCAGCAGTGGGGGTTTAAACTATGGCTACACCTTC. It yields the protein CASSGGLNYGYTF. This sequence joins TRBV2 and TRBJ1-2, with D hard to call. Germline CDR1 is SNHLY and CDR2 is FYNNEI. The CDR3 is 13 residues long. V gave up 4 bases and J gave up 2 bases, with 8 bases separating them.

This clonotype has a handful of counts. CDR3 protein: CSAPGLAGGPVRVQYF. The CDR3 DNA is TGCAGTGCTCCCGGACTAGCGGGAGGTCCCGTGAGGGTTCAGTACTTC. This chain joins TRBV20-1 and TRBJ2-4, with 14 bases aligning to TRBD2. The CDR3 extends over 16 amino acids. The V gene's germline CDR1 is DFQATT and CDR2 SNEGSKA (reference sequence). The trim removed 5 bases at V and 11 bases at J, leaving 14 bases unmatched.

By share, this clonotype ranks as medium-sized. The CDR3 DNA reads TGTGCCAGCAGCCCGGTTTCCTCCTATGGGACCACCTTAAGAAATGAGCAGTTCTTC. Translated: CASSPVSSYGTTLRNEQFF. This rearrangement joins TRBV12-3 or TRBV12-4 to TRBJ2-1; D may be TRBD1 or TRBD2 (5 bases each). V was cut by 6 bases and J by 7 bases, with 31 bases left in between. The length of the CDR3 is 19 residues.

This clonotype has at least ten counts. The genes are TRBV7-9 and TRBJ2-3; maybe TRBD2 (6 bases). The CDR3 loop spans 17 amino acids. The germline V gene has CDR1 SEHNR and CDR2 FQNEAQ (reference sequence). V lost 2 bases and J lost 0, with 15 bases in between. In nucleotides, the CDR3 is TGTGCCAGCAGCTTAAGGAGGGGCTTTTCTAGCACAGATACGCAGTATTTT. Its translation is CASSLRRGFSSTDTQYF.

The V and J genes are TRBV2 and TRBJ2-1; 10 bases map to TRBD2. Germline V lookup: CDR1 SNHLY, CDR2 FYNNEI. The CDR3 covers 15 residues. The V gene end was trimmed by 6 bases and the J gene end by 5 bases; junction bases not matched to a gene: 7. The DNA for the CDR3 is TGTGCCAGCAGAAAGCGGGAGGGCACGAACAATGAGCAGTTCTTC. Translated: CASRKREGTNNEQFF.

This clonotype came up a few times. V gene TRBV6-5 combines with J gene TRBJ2-1; 10 bases are shared with TRBD1. The CDR3 sequence is 14 residues long. Looked up from germline, CDR1 is MNHEY and CDR2 is SVGAGI. J lost 9 bases, V lost 6 bases, and 8 bases had no gene match. CDR3 amino acids: CASRDDRGLGEQFF. The CDR3 coding sequence is TGTGCCAGCAGGGACGACAGGGGGCTCGGTGAGCAGTTCTTC.

V gene TRBV20-1 combines with J gene TRBJ2-3; D is uncertain. The V gene lost 6 bases and the J gene lost 6 bases, with 10 bases spanning the gap. The V gene's germline CDR1 is DFQATT and CDR2 SNEGSKA (reference sequence). The CDR3 totals 11 residues. The DNA of the CDR3 is TGCAGTGCGGTTTTGGCGGATACGCAGTATTTT. This sequence encodes CSAVLADTQYF.

This clonotype was observed many times. V gene TRBV2 combines with J gene TRBJ2-3; maybe TRBD1 (5 bases). Germline-derived CDR1 and CDR2 are SNHLY and FYNNEI. V was shortened by 7 bases and J by 0 bases, with 14 bases between the two germline ends. The CDR3 consists of 15 residues. The CDR3 spells CASTRQGKSTDTQYF. The CDR3 nucleotides are TGTGCCAGCACTCGGCAGGGAAAAAGCACAGATACGCAGTATTTT. The variable domain in full, completed from reference TRBV2 and TRBJ2-3, reads EPEVTQTPSHQVTQMGQEVILRCVPISNHLYFYWYRQILGQKVEFLVSFYNNEISEKSEIFDDQFSVERPDGSNFTLKIRSTKLEDSAMYFCASTRQGKSTDTQYFGPGTRLTVL.

This clonotype was seen a few times. J is TRBJ2-3 and V is TRBV20-1; 9 positions match TRBD2. V dropped 4 bases and J dropped 2; count of bases not matched to a gene: 13. CDR3 length: 17 amino acids. Germline assignment: CDR1 DFQATT and CDR2 SNEGSKA (reference sequence). CDR3 DNA sequence: TGCAGTGCTACGAATTTTCTAGCGGGACCTCACACAGATACGCAGTATTTT. Protein product: CSATNFLAGPHTDTQYF.